The clone carrying this T cell receptor beta chain has only a few counts. The data originate from a study of blood T cell repertoires in COVID-19. Study at large: Sources were T cells, B-cell-depleted T cells, or PBMCs; the material itself was cDNA or gDNA.

CDR1 SGHAT and CDR2 FQNNGV come from the germline V gene. The trim removed 5 bases at V and 3 bases at J, leaving 10 bases unmatched. The length of the CDR3 is 15 residues. Authors' analysis steps: Scientists estimated how many nucleated cells there were by amplifying reference gene primers. Profiled with immunoSEQ multiplex PCR; TCRdb holds only in-frame clones, not every one. The V and J calls and clone size are taken from that table; D and trimming were inferred from the DNA. This sample has 60,000 to 70,000 clones, with around 82% found just once. The sequence was collected from a woman between 55 and 75 years old with acute or convalescent COVID-19. Sequencing input: peripheral blood. The rearrangement links TRBV11-2 to TRBJ2-7, with TRBD1 matching over 7 bases. CDR3 in amino acids: CASSMGVGQDYEQYF. The CDR3 DNA reads TGTGCCAGCAGCATGGGTGTAGGACAGGACTACGAGCAGTACTTC.